This paragraph reports one TCR beta chain. These data come from a study of blood T cell repertoires in COVID-19. On the study more broadly: T cells, B-cell-depleted T cells, or PBMCs supplied cDNA or gDNA.

Residents of under 25 US areas, aged about 18 to 89 years, made up the participants. Cohort placement rested on clinical history that participants reported themselves. Original methodology: Counts of nucleated cells, estimated from reference gene primer amplification, were obtained. Only in-frame clones appear in the TCRdb table, and some are missing; sequencing was by immunoSEQ multiplex PCR. The D gene and trimming were derived from the DNA, and the V and J assignments and clone size from that table. This sample has 200,000 to 250,000 clones, with 90% found just once. CDR1 is SGHKS and CDR2 is YYEKEE in the germline V gene (reference sequence). V was pared by 4 bases and J by 4 bases, with 11 bases between. The CDR3 spans 13 residues.

The sequencing input was PBMCs or T cells enriched from blood (not recorded which). The rearrangement uses TRBV5-5 and TRBJ1-1; D is perhaps TRBD1 (6 bases). This clonotype was sampled from a man younger than 45 who had been exposed to COVID-19. CDR3 sequence reads: CASSPGTSTEAFF. As DNA, the CDR3 is TGTGCCAGCAGCCCGGGGACATCCACTGAAGCTTTCTTT.